These 2 T cell receptor beta chains were sequenced from one sample in a study of CD8+ T cells in alopecia areata. cDNA serving as the sequencing template came from extracted, reverse transcribed RNA. Libraries were prepared by immunoSEQ multiplex PCR; TCRdb keeps only in-frame clonotypes and omits some of them. This table holds approximately 180,000 clones, about 54% found once. Treatment specified: oral pan-JAK inhibitor, 5-10 mg twice daily. Material: CD4+ T cells sorted from blood, obtained at approximately week 60, from a patient treated with tofacitinib. Receptor source: a human donor with alopecia areata.

The rearrangement uses TRBV6-5 and TRBJ1-2, with no clear D. Trimming removed 8 bases at V and 6 bases at J, with 19 bases between. The germline V gene has CDR1 MNHEY and CDR2 SVGAGI. The CDR3 is 14 residues long. CDR3 sequence (DNA): TGTGCCAGCTGGACCCCAGGCCCAAGGGATGGCTACACCTTC. Translation gives CASWTPGPRDGYTF.

This chain connects TRBV30 to TRBJ2-2, with D maybe TRBD1 (6 bases). The CDR3 length is 14 residues. Per the germline V gene, CDR1 is GTSNPN and CDR2 is SVGIG (reference sequence). Between the trimmed V and J ends, which lost 3 bases and 4 bases, there was a span of 12 bases. CDR3 coding DNA: TGTGCCTGGAGGGGACCGACAGGCACCGGGGAGCTGTTTTTT. Amino acid sequence: CAWRGPTGTGELFF. Drawing the rest from reference TRBV30 and TRBJ2-2, the complete variable domain is SQTIHQWPATLVQPVGSPLSLECTVEGTSNPNLYWYRQAAGRGLQLLFYSVGIGQISSEVPQNLSASRPQDRQFILSSKKLLLSDSGFYLCAWRGPTGTGELFFGEGSRLTVL.